This T cell receptor beta chain emerged from a study of T-cell memory formation after mild COVID-19. At the level of the study: TCR clusters were mostly donor specific.

TCRdb processed the 5' RACE reads anew with MiXCR; each CDR3 protein has one entry. The data contain around 470,000 distinct CDR3 sequences, roughly 20% of them singletons. As to this clonotype: The antigen is undetermined.

Study conclusions and caveats: Whether day 37 second-wave clones are SARS-CoV-2-specific was not confirmed. Chiefly within CM and EM were the contracting CD4+ clones; CD8+ ones were within EMRA. Pre-infection memory showed some responding clones, and this suggested that cross-reactive memory joined.

CDR1 and CDR2 from the germline V gene are SGDLS and YYNGEE. The CDR3 length is 13 residues. V lost 0 bases and J lost 7, with 11 bases in between. Sequenced sample: PBMCs or a T cell subset sorted from them (not recorded which). The rearrangement links TRBV9 to TRBJ2-7; D tentatively reads TRBD1 or TRBD2 (6 bases each). This sequence was found in an adult woman who had mild COVID-19 (a few samples of this study predate the infection). Cell type and time point are not known. The DNA for the CDR3 is TGTGCCAGCAGCGTAGGAACAGGGAGGGAGCAGTACTTC. Amino acids: CASSVGTGREQYF.